The 2 T cell receptor beta chains below were found in one sample sequenced in a study of PD-L1 blockade in urothelial cancer. Profiled with immunoSEQ multiplex PCR; TCRdb holds only in-frame clones, not every one. Of 50,000 to 60,000 clones listed, 75% to 90% are singletons. The specimen was PBMCs, collected around atezolizumab (anti-PD-L1) treatment. These receptors were collected from a middle-aged man with urothelial cancer.

The rearrangement uses TRBV5-6 and TRBJ2-5; D uncertain. V shed 3 bases and J shed 1 base, with 16 bases lying between them. CDR3 size: 16 residues. Germline V gene sequence: CDR1 SGHDT, CDR2 YYEEEE. CDR3 DNA sequence: TGTGCCAGCAGCTCACCAAAAAAACGGTTCCAAGAGACCCAGTACTTC. It encodes CASSSPKKRFQETQYF.

As to this clone: At one of its ends the junction is not consistent with the germline gene, which may arise from a read error. The chain is built from TRBV30 and TRBJ2-7, with 8 nucleotides matching TRBD2. Germline assignment: CDR1 GTSNPN and CDR2 SVGIG (reference sequence). The CDR3 spans 12 residues. The CDR3 loop reads CAWSPGGNEQNF. DNA of the CDR3: TGTGCCTGGAGTCCGGGAGGGAACGAGCAGAACTTC.